The 2 T cell receptor beta chains listed next were all sequenced from one sample in a study of blood T cells in healthy people across ages (dated by TCRdb to about 2015). Libraries were built with 5' RACE. These reads were obtained on an Illumina HiSeq 2500. A second about 6 to 11 cycle PCR used a sample-barcoded 5' primer and a J-beta primer mix. TCRdb reworked the public reads: Q25 trimming with fastp, MiXCR clone assembly, productive beta chains retained. Every distinct CDR3 protein forms one entry, paired with its most common genes and DNA. Counted in this sample were more than 1,000,000 distinct CDR3 sequences; roughly a quarter of them appeared once. Of the sample, around 0.75% falls within the top ten clones. These data are also associated with another study on T cells of mothers and their children.

Sequences were obtained from blood. The receptors were sampled from a girl aged 2 to 10 in good health.

This clonotype was seen more than once but under ten times. J is TRBJ1-1 and V is TRBV5-1; 7 bases line up with TRBD1. V dropped 6 bases and J dropped 5; count of bases not matched to a gene: 13. This CDR3 comprises 15 residues. Germline CDR1 is SGHRS and CDR2 is YFSETQ. The CDR3 sequence: CASNFETGSLTEAFF. CDR3 bases: TGCGCCAGCAACTTTGAGACAGGGTCTTTAACTGAAGCTTTCTTT.

The chain has TRBV2 and TRBJ1-2; no definite D call. V was clipped by 3 bases and J by 4 bases, with 15 bases between them. This CDR3 has 15 amino acids. Germline V lookup: CDR1 SNHLY, CDR2 FYNNEI. CDR3 sequence reads: CASSDLSAGVYGYTF. The DNA of the CDR3 is TGTGCCAGCAGTGACCTCAGTGCGGGCGTCTATGGCTACACCTTC. Supplemented by reference TRBV2 and TRBJ1-2, the full variable domain reads EPEVTQTPSHQVTQMGQEVILRCVPISNHLYFYWYRQILGQKVEFLVSFYNNEISEKSEIFDDQFSVERPDGSNFTLKIRSTKLEDSAMYFCASSDLSAGVYGYTFGSGTRLTVV.